A single sample is the source of the 2 T cell receptor beta chains below, sequenced in a study of OX40 agonist ivuxolimab in advanced cancers. Only in-frame clones appear in the TCRdb table, and some are missing; sequencing was by immunoSEQ multiplex PCR. The sample has approximately 100,000 clones, just over 90% seen once. This specimen was CD4+ or CD8+ T cells sorted from blood, taken in a trial of the OX40 agonist ivuxolimab. These receptors came from an adult with an advanced solid tumor such as melanoma, head and neck, liver or kidney cancer.

V and J are TRBV11-3 and TRBJ2-3; possible D gene TRBD1, 7 bases. CDR1 is SGHNT and CDR2 is YENEEA in the germline V gene. V gave up 6 bases and J gave up 3 bases, with 13 bases separating them. This CDR3 is 14 amino acids long. CDR3 nucleotides: TGTGCCAGCAGGTCTGCAGGGGGGACAGATACGCAGTATTTT. This codes for CASRSAGGTDTQYF.

The CDR3 DNA reads TGTGCCAGCGCAGCCGGACAGGGTTACGAGCAGTACTTC. Its protein product is CASAAGQGYEQYF. The genes are TRBV18 and TRBJ2-7; 8 bases agree with TRBD1. Germline V gives CDR1 KGHSH, CDR2 LQKENI. V lost 8 bases and J lost 4; bases outside the gene matches: 7. The CDR3 has 13 residues.